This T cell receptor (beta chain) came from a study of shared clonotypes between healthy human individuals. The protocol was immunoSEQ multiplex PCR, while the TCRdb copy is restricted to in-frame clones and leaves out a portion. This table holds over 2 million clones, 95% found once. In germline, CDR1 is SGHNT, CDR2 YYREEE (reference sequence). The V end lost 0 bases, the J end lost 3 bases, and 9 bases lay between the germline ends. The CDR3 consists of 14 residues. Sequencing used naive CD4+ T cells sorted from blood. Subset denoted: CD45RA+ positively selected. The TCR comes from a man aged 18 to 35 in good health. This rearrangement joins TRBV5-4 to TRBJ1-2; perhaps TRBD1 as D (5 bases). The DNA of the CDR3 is TGTGCCAGCAGCTTGGGGGCCAGGGACTATGGCTACACCTTC. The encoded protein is CASSLGARDYGYTF.